Each of the 18 T cell receptor beta chains below was sequenced from the same sample in a study of cytomegalovirus exposure and HLA in healthy donors. PCR amplification relied on 60 Vbeta primers (plus 13 Jbeta primers). Libraries were prepared by immunoSEQ multiplex PCR; TCRdb keeps only in-frame clonotypes and omits some of them. The data contain over 140,000 clones, 80% of them singletons. Source material: PBMCs. The receptors were gathered from a man aged 45-60 years in good health and CMV-seronegative.

The genes are TRBV6-6 and TRBJ1-5; TRBD1 might be the D (5 bases). V lost 4 bases, J lost 8 bases, and 12 bases lay in between. CDR3 length equals 13 residues. Germline V gene data show CDR1 as MNHNY and CDR2 as SVGAGI (reference sequence). The CDR3 nucleotides are TGTGCCAGCAGTTCCGACAGACTCGAGCCCCAGCATTTT. Translated: CASSSDRLEPQHF.

This chain joins TRBV5-4 and TRBJ2-2; D may be TRBD1 (5 bases). CDR1 is SGHNT, CDR2 YYREEE, per germline (reference sequence). The CDR3 totals 15 residues. Trimming took 3 bases from V and 4 from J, leaving 13 bases between them. The CDR3: CASSSQGRGTGELFF. The CDR3 DNA sequence: TGTGCCAGCAGCTCCCAGGGAAGGGGCACCGGGGAGCTGTTTTTT.

The chain couples TRBV19 to TRBJ2-3; 7 bases fit TRBD1. Germline V lookup: CDR1 LNHDA, CDR2 SQIVND (reference sequence). The CDR3 is 15 amino acids. Trimming at V came to 4 bases and at J to 0 bases, leaving 4 bases not matched to a gene. The CDR3 sequence is CASSTDRASTDTQYF. The CDR3 region has the DNA TGTGCCAGTAGTACCGACAGGGCTAGCACAGATACGCAGTATTTT.

The CDR3 loop reads CASSLLRVEHTSTNEKLFF. The DNA of the CDR3 is TGTGCCAGCAGCTTATTAAGAGTGGAGCATACTTCGACTAATGAAAAACTGTTTTTT. The chain joins TRBV7-6 to TRBJ1-4, with D uncertain. The V gene lost 2 bases and the J gene lost 2 bases, with 21 bases spanning the gap. Germline lookup yields CDR1 SGHVS and CDR2 FNYEAQ. This CDR3 spans 19 amino acids.

This clone was recorded only once. The chain joins TRBV30 to TRBJ1-6, with TRBD1 identical over 7 bases. The trim removed 1 base at V and 5 bases at J, leaving 5 bases unmatched. The CDR3 runs 15 residues. CDR1 is GTSNPN and CDR2 is SVGIG in the germline V gene (reference sequence). The CDR3 loop reads CAWSGKGANNSPLHF. For the CDR3, the DNA is TGTGCCTGGAGTGGCAAGGGGGCGAATAATTCACCCCTCCACTTT.

The chain has TRBV4-2 and TRBJ2-7; 9 bases match TRBD2. The CDR3 spans 17 residues. V dropped 1 base and J dropped 0; count of bases not matched to a gene: 7. Germline values: CDR1 LGHNA, CDR2 YNFKEQ. The chain's CDR3 is CASSQVASGESSYEQYF. The CDR3 bases are TGTGCCAGCAGCCAAGTGGCTAGCGGGGAGAGCTCCTACGAGCAGTACTTC.

This clone appeared a single time. The chain is built from TRBV7-9 and TRBJ2-3, with 10 bases aligning to TRBD2. V trimming: 7 bases; J trimming: 4 bases; junction bases outside the gene matches: 5. CDR1 is SEHNR, CDR2 FQNEAQ, per germline (reference sequence). This CDR3 has 14 amino acids. The CDR3 DNA is TGTGCCAGCACCCTAGCGGGAGTGGCAGATACGCAGTATTTT. It specifies CASTLAGVADTQYF.

CDR3 in amino acids: CASRIGSLTGELFF. As DNA, the CDR3 is TGTGCCAGCCGTATCGGGAGTTTGACCGGGGAGCTGTTTTTT. The rearrangement links TRBV6-5 to TRBJ2-2, with a weak D call TRBD2 (6 bases). Germline CDR1 and CDR2: MNHEY and SVGAGI. Trimming took 8 bases from V and 5 from J, leaving 15 bases between them. The CDR3 consists of 14 residues.

V and J are TRBV2 and TRBJ1-6; the match to TRBD1 covers 11 bases. The V and J ends lost 6 bases and 10 bases, in that order; junction bases with no gene match: 8. CDR1 is SNHLY, CDR2 FYNNEI, per germline. The CDR3 is made up of 15 amino acids. CDR3 loop: CASRKGQGAGSPLHF. In nucleotides, the CDR3 is TGTGCCAGCAGGAAAGGACAGGGGGCAGGGTCACCCCTCCACTTT.

The V and J genes are TRBV15 and TRBJ2-2; D is ambiguous. Germline CDR1 and CDR2: LNHNV and YYDKDF (reference sequence). The CDR3 runs 13 residues. Trimming removed 1 base from V and 6 bases from J, with 6 bases in between. The CDR3 spells CATSRVAAGELFF. In nucleotides, the CDR3 is TGTGCCACCAGCAGAGTGGCGGCCGGGGAGCTGTTTTTT.

This clone showed up just a few times. J is TRBJ2-1 and V is TRBV12-5; D is possibly TRBD2 (5 bases). The CDR3 runs 15 residues. CDR1 is LGHNT, CDR2 FRNRAP, per germline. Trimming stripped 3 bases from V and 0 bases from J, with 9 bases between. The CDR3 here is CASGLGGGSYNEQFF. CDR3 DNA sequence: TGTGCTAGTGGTTTAGGCGGAGGCTCCTACAATGAGCAGTTCTTC.

J is TRBJ2-5 and V is TRBV7-9; the D gene is possibly TRBD2 (6 bases). Germline CDR1 and CDR2: SEHNR and FQNEAQ (reference sequence). This CDR3 spans 14 amino acids. V lost 2 bases, J lost 2 bases, and 9 bases lay in between. CDR3 in amino acids: CASSLMGGQETQYF. CDR3 DNA sequence: TGTGCCAGCAGCTTAATGGGGGGACAAGAGACCCAGTACTTC. The full variable domain, rest sourced from reference TRBV7-9 and TRBJ2-5, is DTGVSQNPRHKITKRGQNVTFRCDPISEHNRLYWYRQTLGQGPEFLTYFQNEAQLEKSRLLSDRFSAERPKGSFSTLEIQRTEQGDSAMYLCASSLMGGQETQYFGPGTRLLVL.

The rearrangement links TRBV15 to TRBJ1-1, with TRBD1 identical over 7 bases. This CDR3 is 15 amino acids long. V shed 7 bases and J 2 bases; nucleotides not matched to a gene: 10. Germline V lookup: CDR1 LNHNV, CDR2 YYDKDF (reference sequence). Written as DNA, the CDR3 is TGTGCCACCAAAGCCGACAGGGCGGCAAACACTGAAGCTTTCTTT. Translation: CATKADRAANTEAFF.

The CDR3, as DNA: TGCGCCAGCAGCTCGGGACAGGGGGTCTCCTACGAGCAGTACTTC. This encodes CASSSGQGVSYEQYF. The chain couples TRBV5-1 to TRBJ2-7; 11 bases line up with TRBD1. Looked up from germline, CDR1 is SGHRS and CDR2 is YFSETQ. V was pared by 3 bases and J by 0 bases, with 2 bases of the junction left unmatched. This CDR3 spans 15 amino acids.

V usage is TRBV10-3 and J usage is TRBJ2-1; 7 bases are shared with TRBD2. Trimming cost V 10 bases and J 0 bases; bases outside gene matches: 18. The germline gives CDR1 ENHRY, CDR2 SYGVKD. The CDR3 contains 18 residues. CDR3 region: CATTRLLKRGSSYNEQFF. CDR3 in DNA: TGTGCCACCACGAGATTATTGAAGCGGGGCAGCTCCTACAATGAGCAGTTCTTC.

This chain joins TRBV7-8 and TRBJ2-3, with 8 bases matching TRBD1. CDR3 length: 16 amino acids. Germline CDR1 and CDR2: SGHVS and FQNEAQ. The J segment lost 0 bases and the V segment lost 5 bases, leaving 7 bases of the junction unmatched. The CDR3 loop reads CASSQRTGQSTDTQYF. The DNA for the CDR3 is TGTGCCAGCAGCCAACGGACAGGGCAAAGCACAGATACGCAGTATTTT.

The chain is built from TRBV10-1 and TRBJ2-7; 9 nucleotides agree with TRBD2. V lost 7 bases, J lost 0 bases, and 4 bases stayed unmatched. The CDR3 runs to 14 residues. Germline V gene lookup returns CDR1 WNHNN and CDR2 SYGVQD (reference sequence). In DNA, the CDR3 is TGCGCCAGCATCCTTAGCGGGAGCTCCTACGAGCAGTACTTC. This translates into CASILSGSSYEQYF.

The chain joins TRBV28 to TRBJ1-4, with TRBD1 matching 10 bases. This CDR3 is 15 amino acids long. Germline V lookup: CDR1 MDHEN, CDR2 SYDVKM. With 2 bases clipped from V and 8 bases from J, the junction kept 5 bases outside the gene matches. The CDR3 sequence: CASSLGGQGREKLFF. The CDR3 nucleotides are TGTGCCAGCAGTTTAGGGGGACAGGGGCGAGAAAAACTGTTTTTT.